The rows below give T cell receptor beta chains drawn from one sample of a study of control samples from healthy donors and cancer patients. Some clones are missing from TCRdb's copy, which holds only in-frame ones; the method was immunoSEQ multiplex PCR. Among about 180,000 clones, roughly 92% were seen once, and the ten largest hold around 1.4%. The specimen was blood. These receptors originate from a man under 40 in good health. Each CDR3 is given with its conserved first and last residue. A D gene is named only where the DNA matches it firmly. Clone size is shown for a subset of rows, as once, few, many or a class of expanded clone.

d_call: -
clone_size: -
v_call: TRBV3-1/TRBV3-2
j_call: TRBJ1-2
cdr3_aa: CASSPTGADGYTF
cdr3_nt: TGTGCCAGCAGCCCGACGGGGGCGGACGGCTACACCTTC

d_call: -
clone_size: -
v_call: TRBV3-1/TRBV3-2
j_call: TRBJ2-7
cdr3_aa: CASSQVGLGYYEQYF
cdr3_nt: TGTGCCAGCAGCCAAGTAGGGTTGGGGTACTACGAGCAGTACTTC

d_call: TRBD1
clone_size: -
v_call: TRBV9
j_call: TRBJ1-2
cdr3_aa: CASSASSIGQGKGYTF
cdr3_nt: TGTGCCAGCAGCGCCAGTAGTATCGGACAGGGGAAGGGCTACACCTTC

d_call: -
clone_size: -
v_call: TRBV10-1
j_call: TRBJ2-3
cdr3_aa: CASSESEGTQYF
cdr3_nt: TGCGCCAGCAGTGAGTCTGAGGGCACGCAGTATTTT

d_call: TRBD2
clone_size: once
v_call: TRBV5-4
j_call: TRBJ2-3
cdr3_aa: CASSQTSSTDTQYF
cdr3_nt: TGTGCCAGCAGCCAGACTAGCAGCACAGATACGCAGTATTTT

d_call: TRBD1
clone_size: once
v_call: TRBV4-1
j_call: TRBJ1-6
cdr3_aa: CASSQTGQTTSPLHF
cdr3_nt: TGCGCCAGCAGCCAAACGGGACAGACAACTTCACCCCTCCACTTT

d_call: -
clone_size: -
v_call: TRBV4-1
j_call: TRBJ2-1
cdr3_aa: CASSPPDVRTTGQFF
cdr3_nt: TGCGCCAGCAGCCCGCCCGACGTCAGGACCACCGGGCAGTTCTTC

d_call: -
clone_size: -
v_call: TRBV19
j_call: TRBJ1-2
cdr3_aa: CASSIDRGAGGYTF
cdr3_nt: TGTGCCAGTAGTATAGATCGCGGGGCGGGAGGCTACACCTTC

d_call: TRBD2
clone_size: -
v_call: TRBV6-2/TRBV6-3
j_call: TRBJ2-3
cdr3_aa: CASSYPSGGSTDTQYF
cdr3_nt: TGTGCCAGCAGTTACCCTAGCGGGGGGAGCACAGATACGCAGTATTTT

d_call: -
clone_size: once
v_call: TRBV27
j_call: TRBJ1-1
cdr3_aa: CASSLESRSAEAFF
cdr3_nt: TGTGCCAGCAGTTTAGAGAGTAGGAGTGCTGAAGCCTTCTTT

d_call: TRBD1
clone_size: -
v_call: TRBV7-9
j_call: TRBJ2-7
cdr3_aa: CASSLGNRDRAAEQYF
cdr3_nt: TGTGCCAGCAGCTTAGGGAACCGGGACAGAGCTGCCGAGCAGTACTTC

d_call: -
clone_size: once
v_call: TRBV25-1
j_call: TRBJ1-2
cdr3_aa: CASSEYYGYTF
cdr3_nt: TGTGCCAGCAGTGAATACTATGGCTACACCTTC

d_call: TRBD1
clone_size: -
v_call: TRBV9
j_call: TRBJ2-2
cdr3_aa: CASSVLTGGHTGELFF
cdr3_nt: TGTGCCAGCAGCGTACTGACAGGGGGCCACACCGGGGAGCTGTTTTTT

d_call: TRBD2
clone_size: once
v_call: TRBV7-9
j_call: TRBJ2-1
cdr3_aa: CASSTRGSGAAAYNEQFF
cdr3_nt: TGTGCCAGCAGCACCCGGGGTAGCGGGGCCGCTGCCTACAATGAGCAGTTCTTC

d_call: -
clone_size: -
v_call: TRBV7-9
j_call: TRBJ1-4
cdr3_aa: CASSPFWASGNEKLFF
cdr3_nt: TGTGCCAGCAGCCCGTTTTGGGCTTCAGGCAATGAAAAACTGTTTTTT

d_call: -
clone_size: -
v_call: TRBV28
j_call: TRBJ1-3
cdr3_aa: CASSLRSFRSGNTIYF
cdr3_nt: TGTGCCAGCAGTTTAAGGTCCTTTCGATCTGGAAACACCATATATTTT

d_call: TRBD1
clone_size: -
v_call: TRBV2
j_call: TRBJ1-3
cdr3_aa: CASRDRVSGNTIYF
cdr3_nt: TGTGCCAGCAGAGACAGGGTCTCTGGAAACACCATATATTTT

d_call: -
clone_size: -
v_call: TRBV11-2
j_call: TRBJ1-2
cdr3_aa: CASSLVRRYGYTF
cdr3_nt: TGTGCCAGCAGCTTAGTCAGGCGATATGGCTACACCTTC

d_call: TRBD1
clone_size: -
v_call: TRBV27
j_call: TRBJ2-7
cdr3_aa: CASSRTGSYEQYF
cdr3_nt: TGTGCCAGCAGTCGGACAGGGAGCTACGAGCAGTACTTC

d_call: TRBD1
clone_size: -
v_call: TRBV19
j_call: TRBJ1-1
cdr3_aa: CASTLGQGGSEAFF
cdr3_nt: TGTGCCAGTACCCTTGGACAGGGAGGATCAGAAGCTTTCTTT

d_call: TRBD1
clone_size: -
v_call: TRBV28
j_call: TRBJ1-5
cdr3_aa: CASSFTGQTYQPQHF
cdr3_nt: TGTGCCAGCAGTTTTACGGGACAGACATATCAGCCCCAGCATTTT

d_call: TRBD1
clone_size: -
v_call: TRBV29-1
j_call: TRBJ1-2
cdr3_aa: CSVAGQGNYGYTF
cdr3_nt: TGCAGCGTGGCAGGACAGGGCAACTATGGCTACACCTTC

d_call: TRBD2
clone_size: once
v_call: TRBV5-1
j_call: TRBJ2-3
cdr3_aa: CASSLLWRETTDTQYF
cdr3_nt: TGCGCCAGCAGCTTGCTCTGGCGGGAGACCACAGATACGCAGTATTTT

d_call: TRBD1
clone_size: few
v_call: TRBV4-1
j_call: TRBJ2-2
cdr3_aa: CASSQGGGQGNTGELFF
cdr3_nt: TGCGCCAGCAGCCAAGGTGGGGGACAGGGTAACACCGGGGAGCTGTTTTTT

d_call: TRBD2
clone_size: -
v_call: TRBV4-3
j_call: TRBJ2-5
cdr3_aa: CASSQARGETQYF
cdr3_nt: TGCGCCAGCAGCCAAGCGCGGGGGGAGACCCAGTACTTC

d_call: TRBD1
clone_size: -
v_call: TRBV5-1
j_call: TRBJ2-2
cdr3_aa: CASSLEDRGWGTGELFF
cdr3_nt: TGCGCCAGCAGCTTGGAGGACAGGGGTTGGGGCACCGGGGAGCTGTTTTTT

d_call: -
clone_size: -
v_call: TRBV3-1/TRBV3-2
j_call: TRBJ1-1
cdr3_aa: CASSQDPAADTEAFF
cdr3_nt: TGTGCCAGCAGCCAAGATCCCGCCGCAGACACTGAAGCTTTCTTT

d_call: -
clone_size: -
v_call: TRBV29-1
j_call: TRBJ1-4
cdr3_aa: CSVEMGRNEKLFF
cdr3_nt: TGCAGCGTTGAAATGGGCAGAAATGAAAAACTGTTTTTT

d_call: -
clone_size: once
v_call: TRBV6-5
j_call: TRBJ1-1
cdr3_aa: CASIGLVGNTEAFF
cdr3_nt: TGTGCCAGCATAGGTTTGGTCGGGAACACTGAAGCTTTCTTT

d_call: TRBD1
clone_size: once
v_call: TRBV2
j_call: TRBJ1-2
cdr3_aa: CASSEGQGYGYTF
cdr3_nt: TGTGCCAGCAGTGAGGGACAGGGCTATGGCTACACCTTC

d_call: -
clone_size: -
v_call: TRBV7-9
j_call: TRBJ2-1
cdr3_aa: CASSLVGSSYNEQFF
cdr3_nt: TGTGCCAGCAGCTTAGTCGGGAGTAGCTACAATGAGCAGTTCTTC

d_call: -
clone_size: once
v_call: TRBV21-1
j_call: TRBJ2-4
cdr3_aa: CATAERDKNIQYF
cdr3_nt: TGTGCCACTGCCGAGAGGGACAAAAACATTCAGTACTTC